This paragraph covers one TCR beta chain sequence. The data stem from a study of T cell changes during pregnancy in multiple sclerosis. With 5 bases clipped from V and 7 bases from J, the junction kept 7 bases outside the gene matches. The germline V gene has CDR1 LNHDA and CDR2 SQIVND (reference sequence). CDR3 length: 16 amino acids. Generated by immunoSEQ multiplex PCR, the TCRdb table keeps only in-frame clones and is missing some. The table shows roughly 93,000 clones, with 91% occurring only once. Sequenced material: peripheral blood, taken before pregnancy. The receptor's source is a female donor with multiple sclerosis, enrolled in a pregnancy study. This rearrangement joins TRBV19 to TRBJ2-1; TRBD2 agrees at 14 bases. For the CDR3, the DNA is TGTGCCAGTAGTTCGAGACTAGCGGGGGGGAGAAATGAGCAGTTCTTC. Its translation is CASSSRLAGGRNEQFF.